Reported below is one T cell receptor beta chain. RNA, once extracted, was reverse transcribed into cDNA for use as the sequencing template. TCRdb's table, derived via immunoSEQ multiplex PCR, lists solely in-frame clones and lacks some. The sample consists of 90,000 to 100,000 clones, 40% to 45% of them appearing once. This CDR3 region has 14 residues. Trimming took off 4 bases at V and 0 bases at J, with 10 bases between the two ends. Germline CDR1 GTSNPN, CDR2 SVGIG (reference sequence). This sample was taken from a study of CD8+ T cells in alopecia areata. At the level of the study: Treated patients took oral tofacitinib at 5 to 10 mg twice daily.

The source is a human donor with alopecia areata. The sequenced material came from CD4+ T cells sorted from blood. The gene calls are TRBV30 and TRBJ1-3; D is perhaps TRBD1 (5 bases). The CDR3 DNA is TGTGCCTGGACAGGGTTCATCTCTGGAAACACCATATATTTT. Residues: CAWTGFISGNTIYF.